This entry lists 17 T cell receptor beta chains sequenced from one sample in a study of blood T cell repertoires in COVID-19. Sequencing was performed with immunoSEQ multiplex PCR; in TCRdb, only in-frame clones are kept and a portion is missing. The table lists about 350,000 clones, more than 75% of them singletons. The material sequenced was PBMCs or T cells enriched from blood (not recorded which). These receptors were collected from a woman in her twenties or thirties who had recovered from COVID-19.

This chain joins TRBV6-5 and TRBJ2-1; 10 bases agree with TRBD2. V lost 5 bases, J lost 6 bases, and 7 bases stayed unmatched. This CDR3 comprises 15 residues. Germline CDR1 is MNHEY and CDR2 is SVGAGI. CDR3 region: CASSRTSGVLNEQFF. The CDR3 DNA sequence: TGTGCCAGCAGTCGGACTAGCGGTGTACTCAATGAGCAGTTCTTC.

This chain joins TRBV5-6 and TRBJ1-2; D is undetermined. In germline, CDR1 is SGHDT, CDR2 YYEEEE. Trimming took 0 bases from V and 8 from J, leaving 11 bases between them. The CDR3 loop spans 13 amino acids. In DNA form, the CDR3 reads TGTGCCAGCAGCTTGGCTAGGTCTCGAGGCTACACCTTC. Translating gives CASSLARSRGYTF.

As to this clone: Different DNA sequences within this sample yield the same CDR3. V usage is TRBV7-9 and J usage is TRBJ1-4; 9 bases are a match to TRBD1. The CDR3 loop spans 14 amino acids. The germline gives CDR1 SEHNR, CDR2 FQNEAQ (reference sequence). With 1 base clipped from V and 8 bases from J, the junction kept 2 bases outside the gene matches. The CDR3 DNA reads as TGTGCCAGCAGCTTAGGACAGGGGGACGAAAAACTGTTTTTT. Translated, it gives CASSLGQGDEKLFF.

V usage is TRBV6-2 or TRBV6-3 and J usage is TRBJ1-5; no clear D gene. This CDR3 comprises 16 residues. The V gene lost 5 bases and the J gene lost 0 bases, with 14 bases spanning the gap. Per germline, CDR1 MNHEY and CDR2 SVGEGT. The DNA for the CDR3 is TGTGCCAGCAGTACCCTGCGGGGTTATAGCAATCAGCCCCAGCATTTT. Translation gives CASSTLRGYSNQPQHF.

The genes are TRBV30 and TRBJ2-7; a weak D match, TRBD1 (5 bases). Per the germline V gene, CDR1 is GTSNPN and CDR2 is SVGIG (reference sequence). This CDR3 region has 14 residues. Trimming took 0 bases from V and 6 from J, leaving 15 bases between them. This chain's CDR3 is CAWSVLTGPPEQYF. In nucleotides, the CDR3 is TGTGCCTGGAGTGTACTAACAGGACCCCCCGAGCAGTACTTC.

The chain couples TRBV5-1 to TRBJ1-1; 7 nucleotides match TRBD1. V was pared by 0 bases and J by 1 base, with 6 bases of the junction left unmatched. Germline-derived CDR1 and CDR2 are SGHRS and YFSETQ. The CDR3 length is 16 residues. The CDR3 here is CASSLEGQKKNTEAFF. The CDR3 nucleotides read TGCGCCAGCAGCTTGGAGGGACAGAAGAAGAACACTGAAGCTTTCTTT.

CDR3 in amino acids: CASRDTGSYEQYF. As DNA, the CDR3 is TGTGCCAGCAGAGATACAGGGTCCTACGAGCAGTACTTC. This sequence joins TRBV6-5 and TRBJ2-7; D may be TRBD1 (6 bases). Germline V gene data show CDR1 as MNHEY and CDR2 as SVGAGI. V lost 6 bases and J lost 1, with 10 bases in between. This CDR3 has 13 residues.

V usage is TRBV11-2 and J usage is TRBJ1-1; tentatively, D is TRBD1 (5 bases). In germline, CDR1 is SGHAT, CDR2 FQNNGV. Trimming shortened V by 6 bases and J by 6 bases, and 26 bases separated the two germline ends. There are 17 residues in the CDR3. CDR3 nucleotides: TGTGCCAGCAGGTCAGGTCGGGGGTTGGGTGATTGGGCTGAAGCTTTCTTT. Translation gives CASRSGRGLGDWAEAFF.

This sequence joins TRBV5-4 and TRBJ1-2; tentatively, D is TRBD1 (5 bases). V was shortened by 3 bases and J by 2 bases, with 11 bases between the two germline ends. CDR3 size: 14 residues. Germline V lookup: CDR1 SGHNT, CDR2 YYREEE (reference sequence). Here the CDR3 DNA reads TGTGCCAGCAGCTGGATGACAGAAAACTATGGCTACACCTTC. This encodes CASSWMTENYGYTF.

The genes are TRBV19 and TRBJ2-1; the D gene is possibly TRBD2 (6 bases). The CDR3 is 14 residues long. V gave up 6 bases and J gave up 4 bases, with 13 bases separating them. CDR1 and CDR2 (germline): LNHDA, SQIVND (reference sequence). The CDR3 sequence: CASSSPGVYNEQFF. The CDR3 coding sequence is TGTGCCAGTAGCTCTCCGGGGGTTTACAATGAGCAGTTCTTC.

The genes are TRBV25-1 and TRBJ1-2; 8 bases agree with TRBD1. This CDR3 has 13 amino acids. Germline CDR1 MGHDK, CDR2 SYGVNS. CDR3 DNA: TGTCCTACTTGGAAACAGGGGGTAGATGGCTACACCTTC. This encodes CPTWKQGVDGYTF.

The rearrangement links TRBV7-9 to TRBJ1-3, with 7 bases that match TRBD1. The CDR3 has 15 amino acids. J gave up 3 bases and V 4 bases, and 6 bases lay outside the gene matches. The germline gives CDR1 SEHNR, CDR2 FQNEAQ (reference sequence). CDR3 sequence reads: CASSSPDRRGNTIYF. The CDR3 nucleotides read TGTGCCAGCAGCTCGCCGGACAGGCGTGGAAACACCATATATTTT.

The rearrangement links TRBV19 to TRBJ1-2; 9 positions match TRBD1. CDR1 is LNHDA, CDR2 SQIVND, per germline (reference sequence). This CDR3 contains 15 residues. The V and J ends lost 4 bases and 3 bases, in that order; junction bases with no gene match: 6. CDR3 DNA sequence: TGTGCCAGTAGTACCCTCCGGGACAGGGACTATGGCTACACCTTC. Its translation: CASSTLRDRDYGYTF.

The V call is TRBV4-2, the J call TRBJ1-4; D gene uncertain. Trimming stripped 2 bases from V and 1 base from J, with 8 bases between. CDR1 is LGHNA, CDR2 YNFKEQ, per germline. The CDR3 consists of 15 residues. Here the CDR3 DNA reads TGTGCCAGCAGCCAAACCACTGAAACTAATGAAAAACTGTTTTTT. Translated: CASSQTTETNEKLFF.

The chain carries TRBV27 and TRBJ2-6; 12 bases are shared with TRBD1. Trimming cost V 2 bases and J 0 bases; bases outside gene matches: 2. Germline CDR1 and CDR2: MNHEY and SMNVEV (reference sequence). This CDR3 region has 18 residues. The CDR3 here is CASSLGTGGVSGANVLTF. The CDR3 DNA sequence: TGTGCCAGCAGTTTAGGGACAGGGGGCGTCTCTGGGGCCAACGTCCTGACTTTC.

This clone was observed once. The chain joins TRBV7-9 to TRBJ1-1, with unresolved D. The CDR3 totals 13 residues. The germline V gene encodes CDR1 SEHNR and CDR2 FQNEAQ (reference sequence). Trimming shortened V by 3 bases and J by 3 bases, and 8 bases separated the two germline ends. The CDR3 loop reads CASSLNGDTEAFF. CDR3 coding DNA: TGTGCCAGCAGCTTGAACGGGGACACTGAAGCTTTCTTT.

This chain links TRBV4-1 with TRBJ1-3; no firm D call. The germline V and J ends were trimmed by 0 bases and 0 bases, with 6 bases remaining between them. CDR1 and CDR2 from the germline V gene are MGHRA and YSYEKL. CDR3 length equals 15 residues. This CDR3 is CASSQERGSGNTIYF. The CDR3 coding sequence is TGCGCCAGCAGCCAAGAGCGGGGCTCTGGAAACACCATATATTTT.